The present TCR beta chain was sequenced within a study of T cell repertoires in ileal Crohn's disease. On the study more broadly: About half received postoperative treatment, under 14 with thiopurines and approximately 19 anti-TNF.

This CDR3 spans 14 amino acids. The germline V gene encodes CDR1 SNHLY and CDR2 FYNNEI. After removal of 4 bases from V and 3 bases from J, the junction contained 5 bases not matched to a gene. Using immunoSEQ multiplex PCR, the repertoire was profiled, and TCRdb retains in-frame clones only, with some absent. The sample lists 15,000 to 20,000 clones; roughly two thirds were seen once. The source material was ileal tissue. The sequence was collected from an adult with Crohn's disease. V is TRBV2 and J is TRBJ2-7, with 8 bases matching TRBD1. The CDR3 DNA reads as TGTGCCAGCAGTGCAGGGGGCGAGGTCTACGAGCAGTACTTC. Translation: CASSAGGEVYEQYF.